The rows below give T cell receptor beta chains drawn from one sample of a study of blood T cell repertoires in COVID-19. Clones were sequenced by immunoSEQ multiplex PCR, and TCRdb holds only the in-frame ones, with some missing. Of 200,000 to 300,000 clones detected, over 70% appear once; the ten largest clones hold around 7.8%. The sequencing input was peripheral blood. These TCRs come from a human donor in a cohort sampled during active COVID-19. Both conserved end residues are part of each CDR3. The D gene is left open where the match is weak. Rows may omit the clone size; those that give it use once, few, many or a size class.

>-|TRBD1|TRBJ1-3|TRBV19
TGTGCCAGTAGACCAGGGGGCTCTGGAAACACCATATATTTT
CASRPGGSGNTIYF
>-|-|TRBJ1-1|TRBV12-3/TRBV12-4
TGTGCCAGCAGGAACAACAGGGATGCTTTCTTT
CASRNNRDAFF
>once|TRBD2|TRBJ2-7|TRBV9
TGTGCCAGCAGCGTAGGTGCGGGAGGGACCTACGAGCAGTACTTC
CASSVGAGGTYEQYF
>few|TRBD1|TRBJ2-7|TRBV4-1
TGCGCCAGCAGCCAAGATAGCAGGACAGGCCAACTCTACGAGCAGTACTTC
CASSQDSRTGQLYEQYF
>-|TRBD1|TRBJ1-1|TRBV6-5
TGTGCCAGCAGTTACTATGGTGGCAGGGGGCTGGCTTTCTTT
CASSYYGGRGLAFF
>-|TRBD1|TRBJ2-1|TRBV19
TGTGCCAGTAGAACCGGGACAGGGATAAATGAGCAGTTCTTC
CASRTGTGINEQFF
>-|TRBD2|TRBJ2-3|TRBV5-1
TGCGCCAGCAGCTATCCTAGAAGCGGGAGTGCAGATACGCAGTATTTT
CASSYPRSGSADTQYF
>-|TRBD1|TRBJ2-5|TRBV2
TGTGCCAGCAGTGAAGCGCTTCGGACAGGACAAGAGACCCAGTACTTC
CASSEALRTGQETQYF
>-|TRBD2|TRBJ2-1|TRBV7-3
TGTGCCAGCAGCTTCGCCCTAGCGGGAAATTACAATGAGCAGTTCTTC
CASSFALAGNYNEQFF
>-|-|TRBJ2-3|TRBV29-1
TGCAGCGTTGCTCCGAGCACAGATACGCAGTATTTT
CSVAPSTDTQYF
>-|-|TRBJ2-3|TRBV11-3
TGTGCCAGCAGCCCGGGGGGCGGGAGCACAGATACGCAGTATTTT
CASSPGGGSTDTQYF
>-|-|TRBJ1-2|TRBV7-9
TGTGCCCCCCTGGAGGGTTTTTCACATGGCTACACCTTC
CAPLEGFSHGYTF
>-|-|TRBJ2-7|TRBV10-2
TGCGCCAGCAGAAACCGGGACTCGAAGCCCGAAGCCTACGAGCAGTACTTC
CASRNRDSKPEAYEQYF
>-|TRBD1|TRBJ2-3|TRBV19
TGTGCCAGTAGTCCGCCAGGGACAGTAAGGGCAGATACGCAGTATTTT
CASSPPGTVRADTQYF